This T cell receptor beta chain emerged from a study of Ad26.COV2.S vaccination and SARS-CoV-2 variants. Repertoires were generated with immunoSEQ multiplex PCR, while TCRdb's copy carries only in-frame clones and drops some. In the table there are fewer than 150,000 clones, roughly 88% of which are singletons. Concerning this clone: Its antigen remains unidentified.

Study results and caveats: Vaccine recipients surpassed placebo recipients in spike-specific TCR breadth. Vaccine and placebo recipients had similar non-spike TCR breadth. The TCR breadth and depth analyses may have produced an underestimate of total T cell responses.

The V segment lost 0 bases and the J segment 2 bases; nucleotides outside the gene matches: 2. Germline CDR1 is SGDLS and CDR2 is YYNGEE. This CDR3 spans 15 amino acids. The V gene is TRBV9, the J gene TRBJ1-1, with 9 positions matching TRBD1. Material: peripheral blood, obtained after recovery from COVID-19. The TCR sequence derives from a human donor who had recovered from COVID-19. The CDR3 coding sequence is TGTGCCAGCAGCGTAGCGGGACAGGGAAACACTGAAGCTTTCTTT. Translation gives CASSVAGQGNTEAFF.